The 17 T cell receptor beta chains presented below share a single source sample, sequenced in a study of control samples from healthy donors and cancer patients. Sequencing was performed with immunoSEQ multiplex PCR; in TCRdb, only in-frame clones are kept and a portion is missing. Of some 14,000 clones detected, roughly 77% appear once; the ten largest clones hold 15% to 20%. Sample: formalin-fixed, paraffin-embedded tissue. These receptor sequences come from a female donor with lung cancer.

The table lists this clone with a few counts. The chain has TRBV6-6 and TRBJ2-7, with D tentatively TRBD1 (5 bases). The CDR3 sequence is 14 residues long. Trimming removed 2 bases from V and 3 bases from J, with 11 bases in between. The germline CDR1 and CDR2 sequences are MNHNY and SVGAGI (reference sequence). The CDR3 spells CASSYGALYYEQYF. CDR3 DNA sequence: TGTGCCAGCAGTTACGGGGCGCTGTACTACGAGCAGTACTTC.

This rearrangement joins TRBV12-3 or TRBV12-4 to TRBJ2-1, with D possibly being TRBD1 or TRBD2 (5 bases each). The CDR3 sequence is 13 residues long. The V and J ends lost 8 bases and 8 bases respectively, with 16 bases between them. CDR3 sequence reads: CASRGRNTHEQFF. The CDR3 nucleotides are TGTGCCAGCCGGGGCAGGAACACCCATGAGCAGTTCTTC.

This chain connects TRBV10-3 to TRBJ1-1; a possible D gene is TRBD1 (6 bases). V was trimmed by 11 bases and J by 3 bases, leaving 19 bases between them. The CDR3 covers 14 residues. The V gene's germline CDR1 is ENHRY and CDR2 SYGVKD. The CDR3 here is CAAIGGAGYTEAFF. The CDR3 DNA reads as TGTGCCGCCATCGGGGGGGCAGGGTACACTGAAGCTTTCTTT.

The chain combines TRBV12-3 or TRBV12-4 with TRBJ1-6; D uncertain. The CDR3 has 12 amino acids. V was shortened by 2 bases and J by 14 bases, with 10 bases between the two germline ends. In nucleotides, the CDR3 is TGTGCCAGCAGTTTAACCCGGTCGTCCCTCCACTTT. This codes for CASSLTRSSLHF.

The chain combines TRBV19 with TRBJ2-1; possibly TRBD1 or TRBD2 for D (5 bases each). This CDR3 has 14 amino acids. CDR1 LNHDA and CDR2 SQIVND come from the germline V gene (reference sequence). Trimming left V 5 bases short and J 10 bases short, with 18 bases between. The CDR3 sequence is CASSAYQVRDEQFF. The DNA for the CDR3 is TGTGCCAGTAGTGCATACCAGGTTAGGGACGAGCAGTTCTTC. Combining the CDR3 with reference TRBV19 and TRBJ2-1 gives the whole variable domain DGGITQSPKYLFRKEGQNVTLSCEQNLNHDAMYWYRQDPGQGLRLIYYSQIVNDFQKGDIAEGYSVSREKKESFPLTVTSAQKNPTAFYLCASSAYQVRDEQFFGPGTRLTVL.

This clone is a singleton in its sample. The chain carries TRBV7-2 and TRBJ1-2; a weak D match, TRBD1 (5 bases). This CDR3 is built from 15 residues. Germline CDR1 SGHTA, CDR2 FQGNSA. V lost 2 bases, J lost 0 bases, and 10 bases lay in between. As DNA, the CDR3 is TGTGCCAGCAGCTTAAGGGGCACAACTAACTATGGCTACACCTTC. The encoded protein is CASSLRGTTNYGYTF. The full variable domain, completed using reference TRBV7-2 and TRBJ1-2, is GAGVSQSPSNKVTEKGKDVELRCDPISGHTALYWYRQSLGQGLEFLIYFQGNSAPDKSGLPSDRFSAERTGGSVSTLTIQRTQQEDSAVYLCASSLRGTTNYGYTFGSGTRLTVV.

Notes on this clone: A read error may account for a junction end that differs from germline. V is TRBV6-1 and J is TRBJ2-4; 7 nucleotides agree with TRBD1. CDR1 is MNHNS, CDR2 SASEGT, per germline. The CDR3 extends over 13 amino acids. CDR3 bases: TGTGCCAGCAGCGAAGACAGGGCGAACATTCAGTACTTC. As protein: CASSEDRANIQYF.

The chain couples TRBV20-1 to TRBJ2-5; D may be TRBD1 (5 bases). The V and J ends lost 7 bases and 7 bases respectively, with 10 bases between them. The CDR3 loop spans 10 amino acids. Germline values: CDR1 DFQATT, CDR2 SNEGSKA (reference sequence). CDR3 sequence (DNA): TGCAGTGTTATTCAGGGGACCCAGTACTTC. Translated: CSVIQGTQYF.

CDR3 in DNA: TGTGCCAGCAGCCCGCGGAGGGGGCAGGATTCACCCCTCCACTTT. Protein sequence: CASSPRRGQDSPLHF. The chain joins TRBV2 to TRBJ1-6; 7 bases match TRBD1. J lost 8 bases, V lost 6 bases, and 10 bases had no gene match. The CDR3 sequence is 15 residues long. Germline V CDR1 and CDR2: SNHLY, FYNNEI.

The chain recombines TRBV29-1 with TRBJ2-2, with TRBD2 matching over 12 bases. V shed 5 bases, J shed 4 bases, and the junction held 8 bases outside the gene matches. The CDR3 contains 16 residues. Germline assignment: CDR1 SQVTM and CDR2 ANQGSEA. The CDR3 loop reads CSVNPSGREGTGELFF. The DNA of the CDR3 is TGCAGCGTTAATCCTAGCGGGAGGGAGGGCACCGGGGAGCTGTTTTTT.

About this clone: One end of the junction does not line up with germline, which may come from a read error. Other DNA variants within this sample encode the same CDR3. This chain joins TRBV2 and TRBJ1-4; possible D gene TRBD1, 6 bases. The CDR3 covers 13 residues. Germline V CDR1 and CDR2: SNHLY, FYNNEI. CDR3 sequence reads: CASSERGDEKLFF. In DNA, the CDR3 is TGTGCCAGCAGTGAAAGGGGGGATGAGAAACTGTTTTTT.

CDR3 nucleotide sequence: TGTGCCTGGAGGGGTGACTATATTACCGGGGAGCTGTTTTTT. This sequence encodes CAWRGDYITGELFF. The rearrangement joins TRBV30 to TRBJ2-2, with a tentative D call TRBD2 (5 bases). V lost 3 bases to trimming and J lost 5 bases, with 13 bases between them. The CDR3 totals 14 residues. Germline V CDR1 and CDR2: GTSNPN, SVGIG (reference sequence).

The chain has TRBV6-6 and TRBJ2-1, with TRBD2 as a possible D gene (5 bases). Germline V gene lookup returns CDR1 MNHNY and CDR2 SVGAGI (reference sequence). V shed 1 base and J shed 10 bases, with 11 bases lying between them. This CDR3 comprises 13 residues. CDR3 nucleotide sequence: TGTGCCAGCAGTTACTTCATAGCGCCGGAGCAGTTCTTC. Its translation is CASSYFIAPEQFF.

The CDR3 DNA follows: TGTGCCAGCAGTTTGGATTCCTCCGGTGTGGGAAACATTCAGTACTTC. It codes for CASSLDSSGVGNIQYF. The chain uses TRBV6-2 or TRBV6-3 and TRBJ2-4, with no clear D. The CDR3 extends over 16 amino acids. Between the trimmed V and J ends, which lost 4 bases and 6 bases, there was a span of 19 bases. Germline V gene data show CDR1 as MNHEY and CDR2 as SVGEGT.

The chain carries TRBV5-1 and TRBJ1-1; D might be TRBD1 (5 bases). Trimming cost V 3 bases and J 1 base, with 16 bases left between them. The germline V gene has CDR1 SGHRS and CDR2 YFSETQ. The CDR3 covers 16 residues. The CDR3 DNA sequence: TGCGCCAGCAGCTGGACCCCGGGACTTACGAACACTGAAGCTTTCTTT. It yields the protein CASSWTPGLTNTEAFF. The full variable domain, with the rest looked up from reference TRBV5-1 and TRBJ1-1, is KAGVTQTPRYLIKTRGQQVTLSCSPISGHRSVSWYQQTPGQGLQFLFEYFSETQRNKGNFPGRFSGRQFSNSRSEMNVSTLELGDSALYLCASSWTPGLTNTEAFFGQGTRLTVV.

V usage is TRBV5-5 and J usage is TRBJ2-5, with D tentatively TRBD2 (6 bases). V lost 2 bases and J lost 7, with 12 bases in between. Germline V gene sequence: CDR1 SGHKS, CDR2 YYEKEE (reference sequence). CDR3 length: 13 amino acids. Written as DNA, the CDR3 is TGTGCCAGCAGCTTAACTAGCAAGGGGACCCAGTACTTC. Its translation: CASSLTSKGTQYF.

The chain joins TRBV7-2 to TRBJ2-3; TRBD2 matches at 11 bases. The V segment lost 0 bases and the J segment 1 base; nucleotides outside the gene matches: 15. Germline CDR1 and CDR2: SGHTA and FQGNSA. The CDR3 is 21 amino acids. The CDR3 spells CASSLAGLAGGMLGGTDTQYF. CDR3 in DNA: TGTGCCAGCAGCTTAGCCGGGCTAGCGGGGGGAATGTTGGGAGGCACAGATACGCAGTATTTT. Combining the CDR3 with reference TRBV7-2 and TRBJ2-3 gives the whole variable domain GAGVSQSPSNKVTEKGKDVELRCDPISGHTALYWYRQSLGQGLEFLIYFQGNSAPDKSGLPSDRFSAERTGGSVSTLTIQRTQQEDSAVYLCASSLAGLAGGMLGGTDTQYFGPGTRLTVL.